This TCR beta chain was retrieved from a study of spatial heterogeneity in lung cancer. Time point: sample taken at primary tumor resection. Untreated early-stage non-small cell lung cancer patients, over 55 in total, were the donors. Unsorted whole RNA of tumor, nontumor lung or frozen PBMC was sequenced. Trimming shortened V by 2 bases and J by 3 bases, and 8 bases separated the two germline ends. Germline V gene sequence: CDR1 SGHTA, CDR2 FQGNSA. This CDR3 is 14 amino acids long. General observations from the study: Tumors with more nonsynonymous mutations had more expanded intratumoral alpha and beta TCRs.

TCRdb re-called the 5' RACE reads through MiXCR, storing one row per CDR3 protein. The sample has around 13,000 distinct CDR3 sequences, over 6.5% seen once. This clonotype was observed at least ten times. Its specificity is unknown. Sequencing used lung tumor tissue, obtained at surgery. The sequence came from a female donor with early-stage non-small cell lung cancer. The chain has TRBV7-2 and TRBJ1-3; D unclear. The CDR3 loop is CASSLSPGGNTIYF. Written as DNA, the CDR3 is TGTGCCAGCAGCTTATCACCGGGTGGAAACACCATATATTTT.